A selection of T cell receptor beta chains follows, all from one sample in a study of T-cell memory formation after mild COVID-19. TCRdb passed the 5' RACE reads through MiXCR, listing each CDR3 protein once. Of 350,000 to 500,000 distinct CDR3 sequences in the sample, roughly a quarter were seen once. Sequenced input: PBMCs or a T cell subset sorted from them (not recorded which). The receptors come from an adult woman who had mild COVID-19 (a few samples of this study predate the infection). Cell type and time point are not known. Each CDR3 is given with its conserved first and last residue. The D gene is left open where the match is weak. Clone size is shown for a subset of rows, as once, few, many or a class of expanded clone.

>16|NA|NA|TRBJ2-1|TRBV5-4
TGTGCCAGCAGCGCTTATTCGGGACCGACCTACAATGAGCAGTTCTTC
CASSAYSGPTYNEQFF
>10|NA|NA|TRBJ1-2|TRBV29-1
TGCAGCGTCTATGACGATGGCTACACCTTC
CSVYDDGYTF
>16|TRBD1|NA|TRBJ1-4|TRBV18
TGTGCCAGCTCACCTCAACCGGGGACAGGGAATGAAAAACTGTTTTTT
CASSPQPGTGNEKLFF
>15|NA|NA|TRBJ2-2|TRBV11-3
TGTGCCAGCAGCTCAAGCATCAGATACACCGGGGAGCTGTTTTTT
CASSSSIRYTGELFF
>15|NA|NA|TRBJ2-5|TRBV7-8
TGTGCCAGCAGCCCAAAGAGGCTAGCGATGGAGACCCAGTACTTC
CASSPKRLAMETQYF
>17|TRBD1|NA|TRBJ2-3|TRBV12-3/TRBV12-4
TGTGCCAGCAGTTTAGGATACGGACAGGGTGGCACAGATACGCAGTATTTT
CASSLGYGQGGTDTQYF
>14|NA|NA|TRBJ2-5|TRBV4-2
TGTGCCAGCAGCCAAGGCAGGGGTGGAGAGACCCAGTACTTC
CASSQGRGGETQYF
>16|TRBD2|NA|TRBJ2-2|TRBV24-1
TGTGCCACCAGTGATCGGGGGGAGAGGAACACCGGGGAGCTGTTTTTT
CATSDRGERNTGELFF
>13|NA|NA|TRBJ1-5|TRBV12-3/TRBV12-4
TGTGCCAGCATGCCGGGTAGCAATCAGCCCCAGCATTTT
CASMPGSNQPQHF
>15|NA|NA|TRBJ1-6|TRBV7-8
TGTGCCAGCAGCTTCGAGACAGGACCTAATTCACCCCTCCACTTT
CASSFETGPNSPLHF
>15|TRBD2|NA|TRBJ2-7|TRBV6-6
TGTGCCAGCAGTTATGGCGGGAGGGCCAACTACGAGCAGTACTTC
CASSYGGRANYEQYF
>14|NA|few|TRBJ2-7|TRBV12-3/TRBV12-4
TGTGCCAGCACACCGGACAGAAACGCCTACGAGCAGTACTTC
CASTPDRNAYEQYF
>15|TRBD1|few|TRBJ1-1|TRBV7-8
TGTGCCAGCAGCTCAGACAGGGGACGGAACACTGAAGCTTTCTTT
CASSSDRGRNTEAFF
>20|TRBD2|few|TRBJ2-1|TRBV7-6
TGTGCCAGCAGCTTATTTCGTGTTCTAGCGGGCAAGATCTCCTACAATGAGCAGTTCTTC
CASSLFRVLAGKISYNEQFF
>19|NA|few|TRBJ1-1|TRBV12-3/TRBV12-4
TGTGCCAGCAGTCTCCTACCCAGGGGAGAGGTAGGGATGGGCACTGAAGCTTTCTTT
CASSLLPRGEVGMGTEAFF
>14|NA|few|TRBJ2-5|TRBV15
TGTGCCACCAGCGCCGACGAGCAGTCCGAGACCCAGTACTTC
CATSADEQSETQYF
>17|TRBD1|NA|TRBJ1-1|TRBV4-1
TGCGCCAGCAGCCAAGGAGGGGCCGGGACAGGGAGCACTGAAGCTTTCTTT
CASSQGGAGTGSTEAFF
>14|NA|NA|TRBJ2-5|TRBV5-4
TGTGCCAGCAGCCGGAAGGAGGGGATGGAGACCCAGTACTTC
CASSRKEGMETQYF
>13|NA|few|TRBJ2-5|TRBV5-1
TGCGCCAGCAGCTGGACCTTCGAAGAGACCCAGTACTTC
CASSWTFEETQYF
>15|TRBD1|NA|TRBJ2-7|TRBV12-3/TRBV12-4
TGTGCCAGCAGTTTCGTCGGTGAGGGGGCGGGCGAGCAGTACTTC
CASSFVGEGAGEQYF
>16|TRBD1|NA|TRBJ1-6|TRBV7-3
TGTGCCAGCAGCTTGGAAGGAGCCAGGGGGAATTCACCCCTCCACTTT
CASSLEGARGNSPLHF
>13|NA|NA|TRBJ1-2|TRBV6-5
TGTGCCAGCAGTTACGAGTCTAACTATGGCTACACCTTC
CASSYESNYGYTF
>15|NA|NA|TRBJ1-2|TRBV19
TGTGCCAGTAGTATCTATCGTGGACAGACCTATGGCTACACCTTC
CASSIYRGQTYGYTF
>15|TRBD2|few|TRBJ2-7|TRBV5-6
TGTGCCAGCACCGACTGGCGGCTAGCGGGAGGCGAGCAGTACTTC
CASTDWRLAGGEQYF
>14|NA|NA|TRBJ2-5|TRBV18
TGTGCCAGCTCACTATATTCCGAGGGCGAGACCCAGTACTTC
CASSLYSEGETQYF
>21|TRBD1|NA|TRBJ2-4|TRBV11-2
TGTGCCAGCAGCATCCCGGGACAGCCTTCTGACCGCTACGTGGACAAAAACATTCAGTACTTC
CASSIPGQPSDRYVDKNIQYF
>13|NA|NA|TRBJ1-5|TRBV6-2/TRBV6-3
TGTGCCAGCAGTTACCTGGGGGGACAGCCCCAGCATTTT
CASSYLGGQPQHF
>16|NA|NA|TRBJ2-4|TRBV12-3/TRBV12-4
TGTGCCAGCAATGGAAAAGGGGGGGAGAAGGGTTACATTCAGTACTTC
CASNGKGGEKGYIQYF
>14|TRBD2|NA|TRBJ2-1|TRBV20-1
TGCAGTGCTAGGTCCCTAGCGGGACGGAGTGAGCAGTTCTTC
CSARSLAGRSEQFF
>16|NA|NA|TRBJ1-5|TRBV6-5
TGTGCCAGCAGTACCGGCCTGGGTGTGGGGAATCAGCCCCAGCATTTT
CASSTGLGVGNQPQHF
>15|TRBD1|NA|TRBJ2-2|TRBV12-3/TRBV12-4
TGTGCCAGTAAGACAGGGGGCGCGGACACCGGGGAGCTGTTTTTT
CASKTGGADTGELFF
>14|NA|few|TRBJ1-5|TRBV7-9
TGTGCCAGCAGCTTAGGGGAGTGGGGGCAGCCCCAGCATTTT
CASSLGEWGQPQHF
>13|NA|NA|TRBJ2-1|TRBV18
TGTGCCAGCTCACCCGACCGGAGGAATGAGCAGTTCTTC
CASSPDRRNEQFF
>17|TRBD1|once|TRBJ1-5|TRBV20-1
TGCAGTGCTAGGGACTTTACAGGGGCCGGGGGCAATCAGCCCCAGCATTTT
CSARDFTGAGGNQPQHF
>16|NA|NA|TRBJ1-1|TRBV6-1
TGTGCCAGCAGTGATGGGCCCCAGCCACTGAACACTGAAGCTTTCTTT
CASSDGPQPLNTEAFF
>13|NA|many|TRBJ2-1|TRBV12-3/TRBV12-4
TGTGCCAGCAGTTTAGACCCACCCAATGAGCAGTTCTTC
CASSLDPPNEQFF
>12|NA|few|TRBJ1-2|TRBV20-1
TGCAGTGCTAGGTCCCTCATCTATGGCTACACCTTC
CSARSLIYGYTF
>15|NA|NA|TRBJ2-5|TRBV27
TGTGCCAGCAGTTTAAGTGGAGAATTCCAAGAGACCCAGTACTTC
CASSLSGEFQETQYF
>13|NA|NA|TRBJ2-3|TRBV14
TGTGCCAGCAGCCAAATGTTGGCAGATACGCAGTATTTT
CASSQMLADTQYF
>17|TRBD1|NA|TRBJ2-5|TRBV6-5
TGTGCCAGCAGTTACTCAGGGACAGGGATCCCTCCAGAGACCCAGTACTTC
CASSYSGTGIPPETQYF
>14|NA|few|TRBJ2-5|TRBV7-2
TGTGCCAGCAGCTTACCGGGAACGCAGGCGACCCAGTACTTC
CASSLPGTQATQYF
>13|NA|few|TRBJ2-3|TRBV10-3
TGTGCCATCAGTGAAGGAGGAGCAGATACGCAGTATTTT
CAISEGGADTQYF
>14|NA|NA|TRBJ2-4|TRBV12-3/TRBV12-4
TGTGCGAGCAGTTTAGCGTCTGGACGGTTCATTCAGTACTTC
CASSLASGRFIQYF